The 20 T cell receptor beta chains listed next were all sequenced from one sample in a study of T cell repertoires in cytomegalovirus infection. TCRdb re-called the reads through MiXCR, storing one row per CDR3 protein. The sample shows about 830,000 distinct CDR3 sequences, approximately 32% of them seen only once. Their antigen targets remain unknown. This material consisted of cultured CD8+ T cells from PBMCs, taken from culture after CMV antigen stimulation. The receptors here all came from a human donor in good health (CMV status not recorded). Some clones in this sample may be carry-over from other donors' samples.

The chain joins TRBV4-1 to TRBJ2-3; 7 bases are a match to TRBD1. Trimming took 1 base from V and 14 from J; bases not matched to a gene: 9. CDR1 MGHRA and CDR2 YSYEKL come from the germline V gene. CDR3 length: 13 residues. The CDR3 sequence is CASSQGVDRAPYF. The CDR3 bases are TGCGCCAGCAGCCAAGGAGTAGACAGGGCGCCGTATTTT.

The chain employs TRBV3-1 and TRBJ2-7; D may correspond to TRBD1 or TRBD2 (5 bases each). The V gene's germline CDR1 is LGHDT and CDR2 YNNKEL (reference sequence). The length of the CDR3 is 16 residues. The V and J ends lost 2 bases and 6 bases respectively, with 20 bases between them. The CDR3 is CASSQKSGTDPLEQYF. For the CDR3, the DNA is TGTGCCAGCAGCCAAAAATCCGGGACGGACCCCCTCGAGCAGTACTTC.

The DNA of the CDR3 is TGTGCCAGCAGCTCAACCAACAGGGAGGGTACGCAGTATTTT. Its translation: CASSSTNREGTQYF. The rearrangement links TRBV7-9 to TRBJ2-3; weak D call: TRBD2 (7 bases). This CDR3 has 14 amino acids. V was clipped by 4 bases and J by 8 bases, with 16 bases between them. Germline lookup yields CDR1 SEHNR and CDR2 FQNEAQ (reference sequence).

Comment on this clonotype: At one end the junction does not follow the germline gene, possibly because of a read error. The chain links TRBV10-3 to TRBJ1-2; possible D gene TRBD1, 6 bases. Germline V lookup: CDR1 ENHRY, CDR2 SYGVKD. This CDR3 is 16 amino acids long. The DNA of the CDR3 is TGTTCCATCAGTGAGGCAGGGGCGAAAGCTAACTATGGCTACACCTTC. Its protein product is CSISEAGAKANYGYTF.

The gene calls are TRBV2 and TRBJ1-3, with D perhaps TRBD1 (6 bases). Looked up from germline, CDR1 is SNHLY and CDR2 is FYNNEI. CDR3 length: 15 residues. Trimming pared 6 bases from V and 4 bases from J, leaving 16 bases between. CDR3 sequence: CASSPGEASGNTIYF. The CDR3 bases are TGTGCCAGCAGCCCAGGGGAGGCGAGCGGAAACACCATATATTTT.

The chain links TRBV2 to TRBJ2-3; no firm D call. Trimming left V 3 bases short and J 5 bases short, with 15 bases between. In germline, CDR1 is SNHLY, CDR2 FYNNEI. This CDR3 has 15 residues. The CDR3 DNA follows: TGTGCCAGCAGTGACTCGGCCGACATAGGAGATACGCAGTATTTT. Translating gives CASSDSADIGDTQYF.

The chain couples TRBV2 to TRBJ1-1, with 10 positions matching TRBD1. CDR1 and CDR2 (germline): SNHLY, FYNNEI. The CDR3 sequence is 16 residues long. J gave up 0 bases and V 6 bases, and 7 bases lay outside the gene matches. The CDR3 spells CASSVRTGGVNTEAFF. The CDR3 nucleotides read TGTGCCAGCAGCGTACGGACAGGGGGTGTGAACACTGAAGCTTTCTTT.

The table lists this clonotype with a few counts. V usage is TRBV12-3 or TRBV12-4 and J usage is TRBJ2-7; D remains ambiguous. This CDR3 is 10 amino acids long. Trimming pared 3 bases from V and 5 bases from J, leaving 2 bases between. CDR3 in amino acids: CASSFNEQYF. The CDR3 region has the DNA TGTGCCAGCAGTTTCAACGAGCAGTACTTC.

In regard to this clonotype: Compared with germline, one end of the junction differs, possibly owing to a read error. The chain recombines TRBV7-7 with TRBJ1-2, with D perhaps TRBD1 (6 bases). The germline gives CDR1 SSHAT, CDR2 FNYEAQ (reference sequence). The CDR3 spans 17 residues. In nucleotides, the CDR3 is TGTGCTAGCAGCCCTAGGGGGGGGATAGAAAGGGGTTATGGCTACACCTTC. Translated: CASSPRGGIERGYGYTF.

This clonotype was found many times. V gene TRBV7-8 combines with J gene TRBJ1-6; tentatively, D is TRBD1 (5 bases). The V and J ends lost 5 bases and 8 bases respectively, with 13 bases between them. This CDR3 contains 14 residues. Germline V gene sequence: CDR1 SGHVS, CDR2 FQNEAQ. The CDR3 loop reads CASSEGPHDSPLHF. CDR3 DNA sequence: TGTGCCAGCAGCGAGGGACCCCACGATTCACCCCTCCACTTT. Full variable domain (outside the CDR3, taken from reference TRBV7-8 and TRBJ1-6): GAGVSQSPRYKVAKRGQDVALRCDPISGHVSLFWYQQALGQGPEFLTYFQNEAQLDKSGLPSDRFFAERPEGSVSTLKIQRTQQEDSAVYLCASSEGPHDSPLHFGNGTRLTVT.

This clonotype has only a few counts. This chain joins TRBV4-3 and TRBJ2-3, with D possibly being TRBD1 or TRBD2 (5 bases each). The CDR3 sequence is 14 residues long. Between the trimmed V and J ends, which lost 0 bases and 4 bases, there was a span of 8 bases. Looked up from germline, CDR1 is LGHNA and CDR2 is YSLEER. CDR3 sequence: CASSQEGDPDTQYF. CDR3 bases: TGCGCCAGCAGCCAAGAGGGGGACCCAGATACGCAGTATTTT.

The chain uses TRBV11-2 and TRBJ1-5; no clear D gene. V was cut by 0 bases and J by 9 bases, with 12 bases left in between. This CDR3 has 14 amino acids. CDR1 is SGHAT and CDR2 is FQNNGV in the germline V gene. CDR3 in amino acids: CASSLDSKVTPQHF. Here the CDR3 DNA reads TGTGCCAGCAGCTTAGATTCAAAGGTAACGCCCCAGCATTTT.

Comments on this clonotype: One base away lies a much larger clone, so this may be a sequencing read error. CDR3: CASSFRNLDEQFF. For the CDR3, the DNA is TGTGCCAGCAGCTTCCGGAACTTAGATGAGCAGTTCTTC. J is TRBJ2-1 and V is TRBV7-6; D is uncertain. CDR1 is SGHVS, CDR2 FNYEAQ, per germline. This CDR3 contains 13 residues. V gave up 3 bases and J gave up 8 bases, with 11 bases separating them.

The chain combines TRBV7-9 with TRBJ1-1; 8 bases are a match to TRBD1. The V segment lost 2 bases and the J segment 4 bases; nucleotides outside the gene matches: 9. Germline V gene lookup returns CDR1 SEHNR and CDR2 FQNEAQ (reference sequence). CDR3 length: 16 residues. The CDR3 loop reads CASSLLTGGIVTEAFF. CDR3 in DNA: TGTGCCAGCAGCTTATTAACAGGGGGTATCGTCACTGAAGCTTTCTTT.

This clonotype was seen only a few times. CDR3 bases: TGCGCCAGCAGCAGTGGACAGGGATCATATGTCAACTCACCCCTCCACTTT. The encoded protein is CASSSGQGSYVNSPLHF. This sequence joins TRBV5-1 and TRBJ1-6; the match to TRBD1 covers 8 bases. The CDR3 spans 17 residues. V gave up 4 bases and J gave up 10 bases; unmatched junction bases: 16. Germline V lookup: CDR1 SGHRS, CDR2 YFSETQ.

This clonotype appeared a few times. In DNA form, the CDR3 reads TGTGCCAGCAGCTTAGGGTTATACGGGGGGCAGCCCCAGCATTTT. Protein sequence: CASSLGLYGGQPQHF. The chain joins TRBV7-9 to TRBJ1-5; possible D gene TRBD1, 5 bases. Germline loops: CDR1 SEHNR, CDR2 FQNEAQ (reference sequence). The CDR3 loop spans 15 amino acids. V lost 1 base, J lost 7 bases, and 14 bases lay in between.

The CDR3 protein is CASSLMATASSYNEQFF. CDR3 nucleotides: TGTGCCAGCAGCCTAATGGCGACCGCTAGCTCCTACAATGAGCAGTTCTTC. V is TRBV9 and J is TRBJ2-1; D is ambiguous. CDR1 is SGDLS and CDR2 is YYNGEE in the germline V gene. The V gene lost 4 bases and the J gene lost 0 bases, with 17 bases spanning the gap. The CDR3 has 17 residues.

J is TRBJ2-7 and V is TRBV28, with unresolved D. V was trimmed by 5 bases and J by 2 bases, leaving 10 bases between them. CDR3 length equals 13 residues. Germline values: CDR1 MDHEN, CDR2 SYDVKM. The CDR3 region has the DNA TGTGCCAGCAGTCAAGCCATGCCCTACGAGCAGTACGTC. Its protein is CASSQAMPYEQYV.

This clonotype was counted between two and nine times. The chain recombines TRBV2 with TRBJ2-3; TRBD1 might be the D (5 bases). Trimming removed 7 bases at V and 5 bases at J, with 10 bases between. The CDR3 extends over 12 amino acids. The germline V gene encodes CDR1 SNHLY and CDR2 FYNNEI. CDR3 amino acids: CASIPRGDTQYF. The DNA for the CDR3 is TGTGCCAGCATCCCAAGGGGAGATACGCAGTATTTT.

On this clonotype itself: One base away lies a much larger clone, so this may be a sequencing read error. The V gene is TRBV7-9, the J gene TRBJ2-3, with D tentatively TRBD1 (6 bases). The last part of the DNA fits TRBJ1-5 better; the J call may be wrong. Germline CDR1 reads SEHNR; CDR2 reads FQNEAQ (reference sequence). The CDR3 totals 15 residues. CDR3 DNA: TGTGCCAGCAGCCCCGAAGGGGGGCAATCAGATACGCAGCATTTT. Protein product: CASSPEGGQSDTQHF.